A single sample is the source of the 3 T cell receptor beta chains below, sequenced in a study of blood T cell repertoires in COVID-19 (dated by TCRdb to 2020 to 2022). Preparation of the library involved the immunoSEQ multiplex PCR assay. As stored in TCRdb, this immuneACCESS dataset retains in-frame rearrangements with V and J assigned. A fraction of the clones does not appear; measured against another copy, unresolved V genes explain less than half of the discrepancy, and the remainder lacks a known reason. The sample records about 75,000 clones, 88% of which are singletons. The ten largest clones take up approximately 6.4% of the sample. The sequencing sample was made of peripheral blood. These receptors were obtained from a woman aged 70-85 years with acute or convalescent COVID-19.

This clone was counted once. The chain employs TRBV7-3 and TRBJ2-3, with D tentatively TRBD1 (5 bases). The length of the CDR3 is 17 residues. Germline V gene lookup returns CDR1 SGHTA and CDR2 FQGTGA. The V end lost 0 bases, the J end lost 3 bases, and 16 bases lay between the germline ends. The CDR3 DNA follows: TGTGCCAGCAGCTTAACGTTCGCTGCCAGGGCAACAGATACGCAGTATTTT. It is translated as CASSLTFAARATDTQYF.

This clone was found a few times. The chain is built from TRBV7-9 and TRBJ1-2; D gene uncertain. The ends were cut back, 3 bases at V and 4 bases at J, with 12 bases in the middle. In germline, CDR1 is SEHNR, CDR2 FQNEAQ (reference sequence). The CDR3 runs 14 residues. This chain's CDR3 is CASSFGGASYGYTF. Here the CDR3 DNA reads TGTGCCAGCAGCTTTGGCGGTGCGAGCTATGGCTACACCTTC.

The rearrangement links TRBV9 to TRBJ2-1, with D maybe TRBD2 (6 bases). The CDR3 is 16 residues long. In germline, CDR1 is SGDLS, CDR2 YYNGEE. V was pared by 3 bases and J by 0 bases, with 13 bases between. The CDR3 nucleotides are TGTGCCAGCAGCGCCCGGTCCGGGAGCTCCTACAATGAGCAGTTCTTC. Amino acids: CASSARSGSSYNEQFF. Looking up the rest from reference TRBV9 and TRBJ2-1 gives the full variable domain: DSGVTQTPKHLITATGQRVTLRCSPRSGDLSVYWYQQSLDQGLQFLIQYYNGEERAKGNILERFSAQQFPDLHSELNLSSLELGDSALYFCASSARSGSSYNEQFFGPGTRLTVL.